This T cell receptor (beta chain) was sequenced in a study of blood T cell repertoires in COVID-19. For the study at large: PBMCs, B-cell-depleted T cells, or T cells provided the cDNA or gDNA that made up the material.

Per the original data handling: Scientists estimated how many nucleated cells there were by amplifying reference gene primers. Method: immunoSEQ multiplex PCR; TCRdb's copy keeps in-frame clones and lacks some. The D gene and trimming were derived from the DNA, and the V and J assignments and clone size from that table. In the table there are 270,000 or so clones, about 88% of which are singletons. This clone has more than one count but fewer than ten. The TCR comes from a woman between 40 and 50 years old who had recovered from COVID-19. Sequenced input: peripheral blood.

CDR3: CASSFADTEAFF. The DNA of the CDR3 is TGTGCCAGCAGTTTTGCAGACACTGAAGCTTTCTTT. The V call is TRBV6-2 or TRBV6-3, the J call TRBJ1-1; D remains ambiguous. Trimming pared 4 bases from V and 3 bases from J, leaving 6 bases between. The CDR3 is made up of 12 amino acids. Germline CDR1 is MNHEY and CDR2 is SVGEGT.